The source of this T cell receptor (beta chain) is a study of OX40 agonist ivuxolimab in advanced cancers. The CDR3 covers 16 residues. Germline V lookup: CDR1 LNHDA, CDR2 SQIVND (reference sequence). With 7 bases clipped from V and 9 bases from J, the junction kept 15 bases outside the gene matches. The data were produced by immunoSEQ multiplex PCR, yet TCRdb's version contains in-frame clones alone and is incomplete. Of 100,000 to 150,000 clones listed, 80% to 95% are singletons. This specimen was CD4+ or CD8+ T cells sorted from blood, taken in a trial of the OX40 agonist ivuxolimab. The gene calls are TRBV19 and TRBJ2-1, with 10 bases that match TRBD1. The source is an adult with an advanced solid tumor such as melanoma, head and neck, liver or kidney cancer. CDR3 in amino acids: CASTRGTGERGGEQFF. In DNA, the CDR3 is TGTGCCAGTACCAGAGGGACAGGGGAAAGAGGGGGTGAGCAGTTCTTC. Complete variable domain (other parts from reference TRBV19 and TRBJ2-1): DGGITQSPKYLFRKEGQNVTLSCEQNLNHDAMYWYRQDPGQGLRLIYYSQIVNDFQKGDIAEGYSVSREKKESFPLTVTSAQKNPTAFYLCASTRGTGERGGEQFFGPGTRLTVL.